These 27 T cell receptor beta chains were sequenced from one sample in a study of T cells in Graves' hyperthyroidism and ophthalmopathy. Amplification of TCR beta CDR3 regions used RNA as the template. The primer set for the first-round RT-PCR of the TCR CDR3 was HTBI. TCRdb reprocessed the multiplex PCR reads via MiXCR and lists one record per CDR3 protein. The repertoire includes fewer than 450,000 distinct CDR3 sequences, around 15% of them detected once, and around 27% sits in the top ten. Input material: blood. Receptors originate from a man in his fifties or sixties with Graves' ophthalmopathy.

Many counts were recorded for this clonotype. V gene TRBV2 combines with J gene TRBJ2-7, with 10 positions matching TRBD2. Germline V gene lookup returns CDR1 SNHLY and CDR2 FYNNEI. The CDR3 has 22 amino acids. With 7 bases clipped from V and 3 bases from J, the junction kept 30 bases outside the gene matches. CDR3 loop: CASNHGELLRTSGTPGSYEQYF. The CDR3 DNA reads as TGTGCCAGCAACCATGGTGAGCTCCTCCGGACTAGCGGAACCCCGGGCAGCTACGAGCAGTACTTC.

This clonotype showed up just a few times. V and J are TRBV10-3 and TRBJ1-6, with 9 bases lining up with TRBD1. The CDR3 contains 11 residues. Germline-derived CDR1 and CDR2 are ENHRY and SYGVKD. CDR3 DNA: TGTGGGACAGGGGTGGATTCACCCCTCCACTTT. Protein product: CGTGVDSPLHF.

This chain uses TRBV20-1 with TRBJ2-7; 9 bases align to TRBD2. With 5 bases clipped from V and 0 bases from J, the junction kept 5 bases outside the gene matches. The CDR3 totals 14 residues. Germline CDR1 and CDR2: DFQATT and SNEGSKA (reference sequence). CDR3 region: CSAPTSGPSYEQYF. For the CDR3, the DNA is TGCAGTGCTCCTACTAGCGGGCCCTCCTACGAGCAGTACTTC.

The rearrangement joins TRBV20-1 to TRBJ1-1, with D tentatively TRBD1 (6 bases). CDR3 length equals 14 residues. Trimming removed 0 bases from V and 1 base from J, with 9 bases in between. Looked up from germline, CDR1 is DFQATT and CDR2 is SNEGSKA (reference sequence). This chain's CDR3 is CSARETGGNTEAFF. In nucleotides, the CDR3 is TGCAGTGCTAGAGAGACAGGAGGGAACACTGAAGCTTTCTTT.

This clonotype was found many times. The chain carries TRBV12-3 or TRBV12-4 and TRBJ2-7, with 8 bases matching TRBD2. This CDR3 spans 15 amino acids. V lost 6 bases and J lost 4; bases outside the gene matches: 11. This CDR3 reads CASSYPGTRLYEQYF. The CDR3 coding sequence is TGTGCCAGCAGCTATCCCGGGACTAGGCTGTACGAGCAGTACTTC.

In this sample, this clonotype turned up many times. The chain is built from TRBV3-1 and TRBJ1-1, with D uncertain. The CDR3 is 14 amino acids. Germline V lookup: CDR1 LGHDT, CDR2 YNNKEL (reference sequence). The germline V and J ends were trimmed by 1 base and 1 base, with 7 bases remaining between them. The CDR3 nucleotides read TGTGCCAGCAGCCAAGGCGGGAAGAACACTGAAGCTTTCTTT. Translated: CASSQGGKNTEAFF.

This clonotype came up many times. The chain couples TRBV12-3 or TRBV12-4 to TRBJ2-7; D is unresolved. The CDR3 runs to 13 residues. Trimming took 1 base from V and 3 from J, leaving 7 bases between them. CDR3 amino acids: CASSLVGVYEQYF. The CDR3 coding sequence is TGTGCCAGCAGTTTAGTAGGAGTCTACGAGCAGTACTTC.

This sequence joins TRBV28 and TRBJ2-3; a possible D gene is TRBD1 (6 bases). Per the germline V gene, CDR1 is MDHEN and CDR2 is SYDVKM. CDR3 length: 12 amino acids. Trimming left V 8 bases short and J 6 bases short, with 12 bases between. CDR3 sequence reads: CASGYRVDTQYF. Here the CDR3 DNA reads TGTGCCAGCGGCTACAGGGTGGATACGCAGTATTTT.

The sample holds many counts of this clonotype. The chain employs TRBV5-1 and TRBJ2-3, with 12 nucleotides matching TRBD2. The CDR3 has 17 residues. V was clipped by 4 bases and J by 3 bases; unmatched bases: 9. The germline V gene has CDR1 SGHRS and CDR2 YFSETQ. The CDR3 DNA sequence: TGCGCCAGCAGCCAAACCCCAGGACTAGCGGGAACAGATACGCAGTATTTT. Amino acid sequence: CASSQTPGLAGTDTQYF.

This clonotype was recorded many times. CDR3 amino acids: CASTPGGVRLAGELFF. The CDR3 coding sequence is TGTGCCAGCACACCCGGAGGCGTCAGGTTGGCCGGGGAGCTGTTTTTT. The chain couples TRBV12-3 or TRBV12-4 to TRBJ2-2; D might be TRBD2 (5 bases). The CDR3 extends over 16 amino acids. Between the trimmed V and J ends, which lost 7 bases and 6 bases, there was a span of 21 bases.

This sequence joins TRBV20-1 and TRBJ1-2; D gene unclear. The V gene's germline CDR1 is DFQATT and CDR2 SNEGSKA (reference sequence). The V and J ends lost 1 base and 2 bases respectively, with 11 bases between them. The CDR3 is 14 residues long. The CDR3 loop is CSARALDGNYGYTF. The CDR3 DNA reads TGCAGTGCTAGAGCCCTGGACGGAAACTATGGCTACACCTTC.

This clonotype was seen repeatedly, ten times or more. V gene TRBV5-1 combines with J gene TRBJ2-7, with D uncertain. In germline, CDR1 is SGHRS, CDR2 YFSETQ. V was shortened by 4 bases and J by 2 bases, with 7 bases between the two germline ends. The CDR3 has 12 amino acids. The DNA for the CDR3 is TGCGCCAGCAGCGGCAGTCCCTACGAGCAGTACTTC. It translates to CASSGSPYEQYF.

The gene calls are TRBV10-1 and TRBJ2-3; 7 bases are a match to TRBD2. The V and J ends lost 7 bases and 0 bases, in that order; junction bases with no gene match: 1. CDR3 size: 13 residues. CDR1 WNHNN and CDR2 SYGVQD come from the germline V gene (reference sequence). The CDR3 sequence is CASKRDSTDTQYF. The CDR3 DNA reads TGCGCCAGCAAGCGGGACAGCACAGATACGCAGTATTTT.

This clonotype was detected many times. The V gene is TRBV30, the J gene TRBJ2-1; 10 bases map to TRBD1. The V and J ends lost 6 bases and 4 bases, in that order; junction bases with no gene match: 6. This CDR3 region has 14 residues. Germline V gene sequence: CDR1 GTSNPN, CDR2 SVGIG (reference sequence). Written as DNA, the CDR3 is TGTGCCTGCCTACGACAGGGGGCTTACAATGAGCAGTTCTTC. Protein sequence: CACLRQGAYNEQFF.

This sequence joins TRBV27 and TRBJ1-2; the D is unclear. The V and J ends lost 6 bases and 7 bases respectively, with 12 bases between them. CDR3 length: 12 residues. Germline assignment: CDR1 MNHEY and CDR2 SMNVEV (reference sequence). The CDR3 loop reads CASSPRPGGYTF. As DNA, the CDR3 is TGTGCCAGCAGCCCTCGGCCGGGTGGCTACACCTTC.

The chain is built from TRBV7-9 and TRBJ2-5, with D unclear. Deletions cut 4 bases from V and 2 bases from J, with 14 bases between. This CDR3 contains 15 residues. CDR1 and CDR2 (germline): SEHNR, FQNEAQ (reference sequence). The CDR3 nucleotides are TGTGCCAGCAGCTCCGGCAATGGCGCACAAGAGACCCAGTACTTC. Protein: CASSSGNGAQETQYF.

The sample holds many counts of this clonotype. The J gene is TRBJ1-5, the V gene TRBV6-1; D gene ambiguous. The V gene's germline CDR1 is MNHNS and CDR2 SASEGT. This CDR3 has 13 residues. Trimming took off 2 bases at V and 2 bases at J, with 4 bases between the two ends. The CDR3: CASSELGNQPQHF. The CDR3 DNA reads TGTGCCAGCAGTGAACTTGGCAATCAGCCCCAGCATTTT.

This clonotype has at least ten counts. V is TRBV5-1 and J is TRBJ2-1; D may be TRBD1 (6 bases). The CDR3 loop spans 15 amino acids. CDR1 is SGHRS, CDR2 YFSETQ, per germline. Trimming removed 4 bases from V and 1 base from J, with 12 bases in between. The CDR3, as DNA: TGCGCCAGCAGCCCGACAGGTCCTTCCTACAATGAGCAGTTCTTC. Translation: CASSPTGPSYNEQFF. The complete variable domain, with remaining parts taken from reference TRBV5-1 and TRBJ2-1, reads KAGVTQTPRYLIKTRGQQVTLSCSPISGHRSVSWYQQTPGQGLQFLFEYFSETQRNKGNFPGRFSGRQFSNSRSEMNVSTLELGDSALYLCASSPTGPSYNEQFFGPGTRLTVL.

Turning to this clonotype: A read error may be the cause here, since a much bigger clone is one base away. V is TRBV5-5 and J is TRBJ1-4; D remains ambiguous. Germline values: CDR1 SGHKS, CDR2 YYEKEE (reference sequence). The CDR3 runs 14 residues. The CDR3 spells CARSFGLMNEKLFF. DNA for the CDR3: TGTGCCAGGAGCTTCGGACTGATGAATGAAAAACTGTTTTTT.

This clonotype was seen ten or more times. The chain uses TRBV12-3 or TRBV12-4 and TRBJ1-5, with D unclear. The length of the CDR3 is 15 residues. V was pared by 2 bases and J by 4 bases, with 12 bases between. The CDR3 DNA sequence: TGTGCCAGCAGTTTAAATCGGGCCTCAAATCAGCCCCAGCATTTT. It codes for CASSLNRASNQPQHF.

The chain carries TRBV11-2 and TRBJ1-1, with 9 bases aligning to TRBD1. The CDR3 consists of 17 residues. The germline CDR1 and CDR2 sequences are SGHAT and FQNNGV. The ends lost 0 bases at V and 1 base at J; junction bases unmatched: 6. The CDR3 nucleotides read TGTGCCAGCAGCTTAGAGGGACAGGGATTCGGGAACACTGAAGCTTTCTTT. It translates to CASSLEGQGFGNTEAFF.

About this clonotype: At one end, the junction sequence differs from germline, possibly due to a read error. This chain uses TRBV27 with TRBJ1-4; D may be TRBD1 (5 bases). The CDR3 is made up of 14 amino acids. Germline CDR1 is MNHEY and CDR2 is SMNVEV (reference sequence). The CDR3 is CAGSLSWGNEKLFF. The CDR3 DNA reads TGTGCCGGCAGTTTATCTTGGGGGAATGAAAAACTGTTTTTT. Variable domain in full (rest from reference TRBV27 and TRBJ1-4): EAQVTQNPRYLITVTGKKLTVTCSQNMNHEYMSWYRQDPGLGLRQIYYSMNVEVTDKGDVPEGYKVSRKEKRNFPLILESPSPNQTSLYFCAGSLSWGNEKLFFGSGTQLSVL.

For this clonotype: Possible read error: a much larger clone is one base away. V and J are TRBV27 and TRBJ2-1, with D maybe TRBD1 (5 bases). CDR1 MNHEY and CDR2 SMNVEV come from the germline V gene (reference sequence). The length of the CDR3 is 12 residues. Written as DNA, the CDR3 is TGTGCCAGCAAGGGGTATTACAATGGGCAGTTCTTC. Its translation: CASKGYYNGQFF.

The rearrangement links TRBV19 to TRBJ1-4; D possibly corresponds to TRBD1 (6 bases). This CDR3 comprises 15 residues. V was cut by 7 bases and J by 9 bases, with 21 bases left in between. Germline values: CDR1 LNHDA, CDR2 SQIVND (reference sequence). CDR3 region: CASNSDRGGGQKLFF. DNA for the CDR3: TGTGCCAGTAATTCTGATCGTGGAGGGGGACAAAAACTGTTTTTT.

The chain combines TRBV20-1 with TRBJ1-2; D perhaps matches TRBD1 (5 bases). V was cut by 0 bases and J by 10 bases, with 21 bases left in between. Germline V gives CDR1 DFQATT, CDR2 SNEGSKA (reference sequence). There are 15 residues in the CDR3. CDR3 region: CSAREGGRIWEDYTF. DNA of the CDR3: TGCAGTGCTAGAGAGGGGGGACGTATCTGGGAGGACTACACCTTC.

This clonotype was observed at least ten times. The CDR3 loop is CASKVTGLGSPLHF. DNA of the CDR3: TGTGCCAGCAAAGTTACGGGCTTGGGATCACCCCTCCACTTT. The chain couples TRBV2 to TRBJ1-6, with D hard to call. Deletions cut 7 bases from V and 10 bases from J, with 17 bases between. Germline CDR1 SNHLY, CDR2 FYNNEI. The CDR3 totals 14 residues.

The CDR3: CASSTPTGYGYTF. DNA of the CDR3: TGTGCCAGTAGTACCCCGACAGGGTATGGCTACACCTTC. The rearrangement links TRBV19 to TRBJ1-2; TRBD1 matches at 7 bases. CDR3 length equals 13 residues. Looked up from germline, CDR1 is LNHDA and CDR2 is SQIVND (reference sequence). V was clipped by 4 bases and J by 5 bases; unmatched bases: 4.